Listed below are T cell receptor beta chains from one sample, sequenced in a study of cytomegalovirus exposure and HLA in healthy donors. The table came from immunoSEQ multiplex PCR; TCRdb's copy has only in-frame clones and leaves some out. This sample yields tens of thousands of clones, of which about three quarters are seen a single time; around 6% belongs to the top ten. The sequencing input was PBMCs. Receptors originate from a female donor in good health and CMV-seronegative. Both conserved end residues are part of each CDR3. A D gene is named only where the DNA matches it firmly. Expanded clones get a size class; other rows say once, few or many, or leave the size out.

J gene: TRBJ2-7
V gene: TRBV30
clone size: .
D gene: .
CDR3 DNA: TGTGCCTGGAGCTCTGATACAGGGTCGCAGTACTTC
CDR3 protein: CAWSSDTGSQYF

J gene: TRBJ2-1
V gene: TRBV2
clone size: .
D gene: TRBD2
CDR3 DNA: TGTGCCAGCAGACCCCTAGCGGGGAGTTATGATGAGCAGTTCTTC
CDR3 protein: CASRPLAGSYDEQFF

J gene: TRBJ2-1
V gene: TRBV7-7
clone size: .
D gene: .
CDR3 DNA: TGTGCTAGCAGCTTACGCCAGGGCAATGAGCAGTTCTTC
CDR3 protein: CASSLRQGNEQFF

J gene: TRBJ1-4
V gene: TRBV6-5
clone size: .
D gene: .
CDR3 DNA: TGTGCCAGCAGCACAAGTGGTGAAAAACTGTTTTTT
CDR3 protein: CASSTSGEKLFF

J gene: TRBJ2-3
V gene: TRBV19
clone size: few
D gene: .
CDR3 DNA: TGTGCCAGTAGTATAGGGTCCAGGGGCACAGATACGCAGTATTTT
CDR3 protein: CASSIGSRGTDTQYF

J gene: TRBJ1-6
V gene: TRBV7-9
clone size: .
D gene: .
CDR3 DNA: TGTGCCAGCAGCTTAGAAACCGGGCCCCTCCACTTT
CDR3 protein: CASSLETGPLHF

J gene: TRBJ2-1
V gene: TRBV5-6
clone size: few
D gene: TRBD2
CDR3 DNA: TGTGCCAGCAAAGGGACTAGAGATGAGCAGTTCTTC
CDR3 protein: CASKGTRDEQFF

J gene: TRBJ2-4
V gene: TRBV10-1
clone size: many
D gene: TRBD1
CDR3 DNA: TGCGCCAGTACAGGGGGCATTTCCAAAAACATTCAGTACTTC
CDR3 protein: CASTGGISKNIQYF

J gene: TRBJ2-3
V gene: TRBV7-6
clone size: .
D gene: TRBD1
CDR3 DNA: TGTGCCAGCAGCTTAACGCCAGGGGGTAGCACAGATACGCAGTATTTT
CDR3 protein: CASSLTPGGSTDTQYF

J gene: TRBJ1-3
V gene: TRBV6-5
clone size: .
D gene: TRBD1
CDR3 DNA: TGTGCCAGCAGTTACCGTGGACAGGGCAGGGGAAACACCATATATTTT
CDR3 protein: CASSYRGQGRGNTIYF

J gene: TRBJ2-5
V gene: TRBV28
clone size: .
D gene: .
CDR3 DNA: TGTGCCAGCGGATCCGGGTCAAGGGGGGAGACCCAGTACTTC
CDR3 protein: CASGSGSRGETQYF

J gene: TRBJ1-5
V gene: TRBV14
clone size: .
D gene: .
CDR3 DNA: TGTGCCAGCAGCCAAGGGGGGGGGACCAATCAGCCCCAGCATTTT
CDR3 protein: CASSQGGGTNQPQHF

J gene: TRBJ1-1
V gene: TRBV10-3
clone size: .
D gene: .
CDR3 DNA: TGTGCCATCAGTGCAGACTTAGTATCTTGGACTGAAGCTTTCTTT
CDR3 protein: CAISADLVSWTEAFF

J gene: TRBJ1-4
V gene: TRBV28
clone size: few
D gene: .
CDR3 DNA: TGTGCCAGCAGCCTGGCTGATGAAAAACTGTTTTTT
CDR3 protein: CASSLADEKLFF

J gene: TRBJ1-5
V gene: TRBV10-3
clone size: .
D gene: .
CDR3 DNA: TGTGCCATCAGTTCACCGGGATCCAATCAGCCCCAGCATTTT
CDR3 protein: CAISSPGSNQPQHF

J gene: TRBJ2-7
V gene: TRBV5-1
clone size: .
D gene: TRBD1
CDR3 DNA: TGCGCCAGCAGCTCAGAGTGGGACAGGGGTCCCTCCTACGAGCAGTACTTC
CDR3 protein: CASSSEWDRGPSYEQYF

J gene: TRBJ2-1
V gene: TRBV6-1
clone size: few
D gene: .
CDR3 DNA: TGTGCCAGCACCCGACTAGTTAATGAGCAGTTCTTC
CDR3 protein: CASTRLVNEQFF

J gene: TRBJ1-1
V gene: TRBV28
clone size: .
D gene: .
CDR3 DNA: TGTGCCAGCAGTTTAATAGGAGGATGGAGAACGAACACTGAAGCTTTCTTT
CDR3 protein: CASSLIGGWRTNTEAFF

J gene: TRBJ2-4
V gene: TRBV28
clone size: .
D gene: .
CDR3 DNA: TGTGCCAGCTCCCCTCGGACAGTTAAAAACATTCAGTACTTC
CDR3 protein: CASSPRTVKNIQYF

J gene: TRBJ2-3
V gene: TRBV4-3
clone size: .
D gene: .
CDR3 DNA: TGCGCCAGCAGCCAAGATGCGGGGCAAATCGTGCAGTATTTT
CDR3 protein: CASSQDAGQIVQYF

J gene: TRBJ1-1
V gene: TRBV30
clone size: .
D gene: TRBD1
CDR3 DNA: TGTGCCTGGACCCCTGGGGACAGGGGGCGGACAGCGACTGAAGCTTTCTTT
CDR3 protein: CAWTPGDRGRTATEAFF

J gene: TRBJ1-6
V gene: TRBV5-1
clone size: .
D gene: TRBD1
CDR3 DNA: TGCGCCAGCAGCTCGGGACAGAGCAATTCACCCCTCCACTTT
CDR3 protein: CASSSGQSNSPLHF

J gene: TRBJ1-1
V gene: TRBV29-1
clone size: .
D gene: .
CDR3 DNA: TGCAGCGTTGAGCAGGCTGCGAACACTGAAGCTTTCTTT
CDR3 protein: CSVEQAANTEAFF

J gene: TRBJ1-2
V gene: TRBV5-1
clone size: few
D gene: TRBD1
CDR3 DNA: TGCGCCAGCAGCTTGCGCGAGGGGGCAAACTATGGCTACACCTTC
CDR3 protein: CASSLREGANYGYTF

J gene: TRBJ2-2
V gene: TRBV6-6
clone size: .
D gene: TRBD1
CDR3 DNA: TGTGCCAGCACCCAGGGGAGGGGACAGGGGCCCGGGGAGCTGTTTTTT
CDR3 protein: CASTQGRGQGPGELFF

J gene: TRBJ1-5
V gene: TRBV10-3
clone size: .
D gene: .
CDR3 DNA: TGTGCCATCAGTGCCGACGGGGGGCGTCAGCCCCAGCATTTT
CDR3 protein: CAISADGGRQPQHF

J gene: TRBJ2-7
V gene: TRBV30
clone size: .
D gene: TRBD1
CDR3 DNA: TGTGCCTGGAGTCGCACCGGGACAGTCCACGAGCAGTACTTC
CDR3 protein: CAWSRTGTVHEQYF

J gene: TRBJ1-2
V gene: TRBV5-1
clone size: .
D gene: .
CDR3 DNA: TGCGCCAGCAGCTTGGCGGACTCCTTTAAAGCTAACTATGGCTACACCTTC
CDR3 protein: CASSLADSFKANYGYTF

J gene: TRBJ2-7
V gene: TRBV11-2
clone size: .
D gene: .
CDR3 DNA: TGTGCCAGCAGCGACATCGGGGGGACAAGCTCCTACGAGCAGTACTTC
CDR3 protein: CASSDIGGTSSYEQYF

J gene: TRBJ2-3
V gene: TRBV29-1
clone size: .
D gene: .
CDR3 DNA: TGCAGCGTTGGAGGGGATACGCAGTATTTT
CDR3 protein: CSVGGDTQYF

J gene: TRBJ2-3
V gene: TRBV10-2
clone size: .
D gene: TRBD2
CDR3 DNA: TGCGCCAGCAGAGGGACTAGCGGCCCAGATACGCAGTATTTT
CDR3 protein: CASRGTSGPDTQYF

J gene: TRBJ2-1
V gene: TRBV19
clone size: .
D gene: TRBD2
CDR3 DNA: TGTGCCAGTAGGGGGGAGGGTGGCTCCTACAATGAGCAGTTCTTC
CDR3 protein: CASRGEGGSYNEQFF

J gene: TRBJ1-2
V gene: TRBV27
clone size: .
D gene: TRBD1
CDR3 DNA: TGTGCCAGCAGTCTCCGGGGGACAGGGGCCCCAAATGGCTACACCTTC
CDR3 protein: CASSLRGTGAPNGYTF

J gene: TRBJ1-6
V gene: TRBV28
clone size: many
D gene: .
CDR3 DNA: TGTGCCAGCAGTTTGGTTACCAGGGGCCCACGGGGTTCACCCCTCCACTTT
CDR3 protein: CASSLVTRGPRGSPLHF

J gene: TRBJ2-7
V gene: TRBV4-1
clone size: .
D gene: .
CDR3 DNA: TGCGCCAGCAGCCAAGATAGATTATCCCGAGACGAGCAGTACTTC
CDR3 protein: CASSQDRLSRDEQYF

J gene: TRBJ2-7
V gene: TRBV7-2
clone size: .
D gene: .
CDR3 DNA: TGTGCCAGCAGCTTAGCGCGTGAAGCCTACGAGCAGTACTTC
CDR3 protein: CASSLAREAYEQYF

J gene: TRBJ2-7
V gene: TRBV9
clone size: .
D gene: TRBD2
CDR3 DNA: TGTGCCAGCAGCGTGGGGACTAGATTGGGGGAGCAGTACTTC
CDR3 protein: CASSVGTRLGEQYF

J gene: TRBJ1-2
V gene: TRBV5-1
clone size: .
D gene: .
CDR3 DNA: TGCGCCAGCAGCTTGGAGGCAGGGTCGTTTTATGGCTACACCTTC
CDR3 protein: CASSLEAGSFYGYTF